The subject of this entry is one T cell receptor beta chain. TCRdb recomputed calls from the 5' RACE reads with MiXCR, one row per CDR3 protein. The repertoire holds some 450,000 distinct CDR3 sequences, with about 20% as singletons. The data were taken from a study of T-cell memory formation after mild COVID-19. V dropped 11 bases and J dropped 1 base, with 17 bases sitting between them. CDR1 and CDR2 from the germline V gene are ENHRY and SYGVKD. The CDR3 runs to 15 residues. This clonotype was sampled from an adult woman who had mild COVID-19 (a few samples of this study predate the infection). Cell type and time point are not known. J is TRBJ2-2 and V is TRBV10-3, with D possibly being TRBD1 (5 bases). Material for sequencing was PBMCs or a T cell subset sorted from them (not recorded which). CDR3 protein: CAVLRSGMNTGELFF. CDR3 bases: TGTGCCGTCCTTCGCTCAGGGATGAACACCGGGGAGCTGTTTTTT.